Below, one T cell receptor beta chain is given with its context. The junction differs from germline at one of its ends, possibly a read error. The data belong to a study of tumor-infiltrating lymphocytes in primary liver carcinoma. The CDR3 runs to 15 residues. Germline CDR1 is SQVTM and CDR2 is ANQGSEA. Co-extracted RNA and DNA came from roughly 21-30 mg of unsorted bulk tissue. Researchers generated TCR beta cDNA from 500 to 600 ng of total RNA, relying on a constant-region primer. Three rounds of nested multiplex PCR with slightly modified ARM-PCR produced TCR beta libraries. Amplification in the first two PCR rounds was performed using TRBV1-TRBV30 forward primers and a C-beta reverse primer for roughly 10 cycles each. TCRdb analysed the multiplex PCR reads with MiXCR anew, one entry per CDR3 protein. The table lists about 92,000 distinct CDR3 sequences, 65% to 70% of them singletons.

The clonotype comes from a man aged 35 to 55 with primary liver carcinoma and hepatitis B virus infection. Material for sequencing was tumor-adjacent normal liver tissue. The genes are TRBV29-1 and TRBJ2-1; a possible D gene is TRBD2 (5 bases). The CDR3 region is CSVEAEQSFYNEQFF. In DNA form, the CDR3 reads TGCAGCGTGGAAGCGGAGCAGTCGTTCTACAATGAACAGTTCTTC.